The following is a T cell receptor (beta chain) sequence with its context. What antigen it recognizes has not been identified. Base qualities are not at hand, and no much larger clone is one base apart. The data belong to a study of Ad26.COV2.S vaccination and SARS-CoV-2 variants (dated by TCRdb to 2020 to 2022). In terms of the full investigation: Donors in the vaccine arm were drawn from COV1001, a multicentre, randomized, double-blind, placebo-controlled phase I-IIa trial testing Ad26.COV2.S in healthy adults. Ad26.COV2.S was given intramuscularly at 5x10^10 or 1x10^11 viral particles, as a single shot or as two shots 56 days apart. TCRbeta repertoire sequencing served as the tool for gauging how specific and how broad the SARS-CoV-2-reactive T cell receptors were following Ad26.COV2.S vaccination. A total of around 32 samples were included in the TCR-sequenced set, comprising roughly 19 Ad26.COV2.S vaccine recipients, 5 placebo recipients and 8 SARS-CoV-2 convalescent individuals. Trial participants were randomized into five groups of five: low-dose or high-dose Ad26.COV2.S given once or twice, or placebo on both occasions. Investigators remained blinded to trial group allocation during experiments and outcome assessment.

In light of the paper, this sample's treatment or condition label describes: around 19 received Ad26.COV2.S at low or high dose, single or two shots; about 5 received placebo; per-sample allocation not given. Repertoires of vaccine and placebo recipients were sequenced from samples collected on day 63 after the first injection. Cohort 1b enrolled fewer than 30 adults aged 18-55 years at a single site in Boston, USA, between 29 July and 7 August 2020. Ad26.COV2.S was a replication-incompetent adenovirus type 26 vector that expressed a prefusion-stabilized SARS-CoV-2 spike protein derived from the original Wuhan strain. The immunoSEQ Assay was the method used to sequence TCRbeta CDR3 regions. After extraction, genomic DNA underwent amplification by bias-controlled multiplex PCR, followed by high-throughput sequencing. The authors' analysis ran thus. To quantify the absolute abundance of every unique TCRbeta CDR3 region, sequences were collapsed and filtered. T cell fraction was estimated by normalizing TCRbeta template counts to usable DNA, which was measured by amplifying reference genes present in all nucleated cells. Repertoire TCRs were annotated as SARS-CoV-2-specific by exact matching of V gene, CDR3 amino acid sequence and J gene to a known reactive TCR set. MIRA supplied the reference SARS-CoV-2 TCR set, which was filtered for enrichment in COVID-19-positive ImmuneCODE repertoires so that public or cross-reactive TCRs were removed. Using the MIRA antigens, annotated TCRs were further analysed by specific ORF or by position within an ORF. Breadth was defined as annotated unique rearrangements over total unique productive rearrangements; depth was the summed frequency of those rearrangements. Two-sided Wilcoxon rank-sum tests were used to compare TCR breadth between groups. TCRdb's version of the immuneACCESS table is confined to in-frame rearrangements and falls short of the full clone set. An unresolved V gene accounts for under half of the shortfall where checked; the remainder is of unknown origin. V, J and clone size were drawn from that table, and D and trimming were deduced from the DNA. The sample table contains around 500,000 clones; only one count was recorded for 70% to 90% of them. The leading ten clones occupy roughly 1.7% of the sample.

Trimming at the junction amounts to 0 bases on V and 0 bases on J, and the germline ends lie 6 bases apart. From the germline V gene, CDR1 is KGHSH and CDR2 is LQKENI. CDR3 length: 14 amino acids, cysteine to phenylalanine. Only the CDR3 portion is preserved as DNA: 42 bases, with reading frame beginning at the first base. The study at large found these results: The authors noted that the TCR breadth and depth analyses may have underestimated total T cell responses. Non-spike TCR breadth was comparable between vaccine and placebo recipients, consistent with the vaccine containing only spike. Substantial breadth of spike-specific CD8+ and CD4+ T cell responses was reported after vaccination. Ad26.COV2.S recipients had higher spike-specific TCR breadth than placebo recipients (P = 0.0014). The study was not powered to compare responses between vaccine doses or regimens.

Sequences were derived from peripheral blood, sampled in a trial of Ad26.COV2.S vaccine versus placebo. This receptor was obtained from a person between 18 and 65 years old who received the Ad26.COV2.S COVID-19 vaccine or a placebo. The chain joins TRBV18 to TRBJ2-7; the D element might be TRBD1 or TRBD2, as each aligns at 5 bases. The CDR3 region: CASSPPGPSYEQYF. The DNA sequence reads TGTGCCAGCTCACCACCGGGACCCTCCTACGAGCAGTACTTC.